A selection of T cell receptor beta chains follows, all from one sample in a study of persistence of HIV-infected CD4 T cells. What these receptors recognize is not known. Method: immunoSEQ multiplex PCR; TCRdb's copy keeps in-frame clones and lacks some. The sample shows almost 20,000 clones, 50% to 70% of them seen only once. Sequenced here: CD4+ T cells sorted from PBMCs after roughly 18-hour stimulation, sampled from a patient who received antiretroviral therapy. These receptors were collected from an adult woman with HIV who was CMV-seropositive. Each CDR3 is given with its conserved first and last residue. Fields, in order: J gene, V gene, clone size, D gene, CDR3 protein, CDR3 DNA. A D gene is named only where the DNA matches it firmly. Clone size is shown for a subset of rows, as once, few, many or a class of expanded clone.

j_gene: TRBJ1-1
v_gene: TRBV19
abundance: medium-sized
d_gene: TRBD1
CDR3aa: CASSIGGDRGLFRNTEAFF
CDR3nt: TGTGCCAGTAGTATAGGGGGAGACAGGGGGCTGTTTAGGAACACTGAAGCTTTCTTT

j_gene: TRBJ1-4
v_gene: TRBV5-5
abundance: -
d_gene: -
CDR3aa: CASSLGDKPNEKLFF
CDR3nt: TGTGCCAGCAGCTTGGGGGACAAACCTAATGAAAAACTGTTTTTT

j_gene: TRBJ1-4
v_gene: TRBV3-1/TRBV3-2
abundance: -
d_gene: -
CDR3aa: CASSQDQAGWDEKLFF
CDR3nt: TGTGCCAGCAGCCAAGATCAGGCGGGCTGGGATGAAAAACTGTTTTTT

j_gene: TRBJ1-1
v_gene: TRBV29-1
abundance: -
d_gene: -
CDR3aa: CSVASQGFTEAFF
CDR3nt: TGCAGCGTTGCATCACAAGGTTTTACTGAAGCTTTCTTT

j_gene: TRBJ2-1
v_gene: TRBV6-5
abundance: -
d_gene: TRBD1
CDR3aa: CASTTAGTGPNEQFF
CDR3nt: TGTGCCAGCACGACCGCCGGGACAGGGCCCAATGAGCAGTTCTTC

j_gene: TRBJ1-6
v_gene: TRBV27
abundance: once
d_gene: -
CDR3aa: CASSSTPDISGSPLHF
CDR3nt: TGTGCCAGCAGTTCGACCCCGGACATTTCGGGTTCACCCCTCCACTTT

j_gene: TRBJ1-1
v_gene: TRBV6-5
abundance: -
d_gene: TRBD1
CDR3aa: CASSSGGHTEAFF
CDR3nt: TGTGCCAGCAGCTCAGGGGGGCACACTGAAGCTTTCTTT

j_gene: TRBJ2-1
v_gene: TRBV9
abundance: -
d_gene: -
CDR3aa: CASSVPSEGADYNEQFF
CDR3nt: TGTGCCAGCAGCGTCCCGTCGGAAGGAGCGGACTACAATGAGCAGTTCTTC

j_gene: TRBJ2-7
v_gene: TRBV10-3
abundance: medium-sized
d_gene: TRBD1
CDR3aa: CAISAKTGATYEQYF
CDR3nt: TGTGCCATCAGTGCGAAGACAGGGGCCACCTACGAGCAGTACTTC

j_gene: TRBJ1-3
v_gene: TRBV6-5
abundance: few
d_gene: -
CDR3aa: CASSSEMGNTIYF
CDR3nt: TGTGCCAGCAGTTCCGAAATGGGAAACACCATATATTTT

j_gene: TRBJ1-1
v_gene: TRBV4-1
abundance: -
d_gene: -
CDR3aa: CASSQGDGWNTEAFF
CDR3nt: TGCGCCAGCAGCCAAGGAGACGGGTGGAACACTGAAGCTTTCTTT

j_gene: TRBJ2-5
v_gene: TRBV5-1
abundance: -
d_gene: -
CDR3aa: CASSLAGKETQYF
CDR3nt: TGCGCCAGCAGCTTGGCCGGCAAAGAGACCCAGTACTTC

j_gene: TRBJ1-4
v_gene: TRBV4-1
abundance: -
d_gene: -
CDR3aa: CASSQAGEANEKLFF
CDR3nt: TGCGCCAGCAGCCAAGCAGGGGAGGCTAATGAAAAACTGTTTTTT

j_gene: TRBJ1-2
v_gene: TRBV2
abundance: -
d_gene: -
CDR3aa: CASSEKVYGGGYGYTF
CDR3nt: TGTGCCAGCAGTGAAAAAGTGTACGGGGGCGGATATGGCTACACCTTC

j_gene: TRBJ1-2
v_gene: TRBV10-3
abundance: -
d_gene: -
CDR3aa: CAIKGASDYGYTF
CDR3nt: TGTGCCATCAAGGGTGCCTCCGACTATGGCTACACCTTC

j_gene: TRBJ1-5
v_gene: TRBV15
abundance: -
d_gene: -
CDR3aa: CATSRGTGSNQPQHF
CDR3nt: TGTGCCACCAGCAGAGGGACGGGGAGCAATCAGCCCCAGCATTTT

j_gene: TRBJ1-1
v_gene: TRBV6-1
abundance: -
d_gene: -
CDR3aa: CASREGNTEAFF
CDR3nt: TGTGCCAGCAGGGAAGGGAACACTGAAGCTTTCTTT

j_gene: TRBJ2-1
v_gene: TRBV12-3/TRBV12-4
abundance: -
d_gene: -
CDR3aa: CASNPHGDKKGFF
CDR3nt: TGTGCCAGCAACCCACACGGGGACAAGAAGGGGTTCTTC

j_gene: TRBJ1-1
v_gene: TRBV29-1
abundance: -
d_gene: -
CDR3aa: CSVKQGFGTEAFF
CDR3nt: TGCAGCGTTAAACAGGGTTTTGGGACTGAAGCTTTCTTT

j_gene: TRBJ2-2
v_gene: TRBV5-1
abundance: few
d_gene: -
CDR3aa: CASSLSITGELFF
CDR3nt: TGCGCCAGCAGCTTGTCGATCACCGGGGAGCTGTTTTTT

j_gene: TRBJ1-1
v_gene: TRBV19
abundance: -
d_gene: TRBD1
CDR3aa: CASSSRGRVKNTEAFF
CDR3nt: TGTGCCAGTAGTAGCAGGGGGCGCGTGAAGAACACTGAAGCTTTCTTT

j_gene: TRBJ2-3
v_gene: TRBV21-1
abundance: once
d_gene: -
CDR3aa: CASSNLFWGTSTDTQYF
CDR3nt: TGTGCCAGCAGCAACCTTTTTTGGGGTACCAGCACAGATACGCAGTATTTT

j_gene: TRBJ1-2
v_gene: TRBV6-1
abundance: -
d_gene: -
CDR3aa: CASSEASSPGYGYTF
CDR3nt: TGTGCCAGCAGTGAAGCTTCATCCCCCGGGTATGGCTACACCTTC

j_gene: TRBJ1-1
v_gene: TRBV19
abundance: few
d_gene: -
CDR3aa: CASSSRNTEAFF
CDR3nt: TGTGCCAGTAGTAGCAGGAACACTGAAGCTTTCTTT

j_gene: TRBJ1-1
v_gene: TRBV6-5
abundance: -
d_gene: TRBD1
CDR3aa: CASSTSGGRISEAFF
CDR3nt: TGTGCCAGCAGTACCTCAGGGGGAAGGATCTCTGAAGCTTTCTTT

j_gene: TRBJ2-1
v_gene: TRBV4-1
abundance: -
d_gene: -
CDR3aa: CASSRGTEGRNEQFF
CDR3nt: TGCGCCAGCAGCCGAGGCACCGAGGGAAGGAATGAGCAGTTCTTC

j_gene: TRBJ2-1
v_gene: TRBV14
abundance: -
d_gene: TRBD2
CDR3aa: CASSLLTSGVVEQFF
CDR3nt: TGTGCCAGCAGCCTCCTGACTAGCGGGGTCGTTGAGCAGTTCTTC

j_gene: TRBJ1-1
v_gene: TRBV12-3/TRBV12-4
abundance: -
d_gene: -
CDR3aa: CASSSMMEAEAFF
CDR3nt: TGTGCCAGCAGTAGTATGATGGAGGCTGAAGCTTTCTTT

j_gene: TRBJ1-1
v_gene: TRBV30
abundance: -
d_gene: -
CDR3aa: CAWSAGVQNTEAFF
CDR3nt: TGTGCCTGGAGTGCGGGGGTACAGAACACTGAAGCTTTCTTT

j_gene: TRBJ1-1
v_gene: TRBV9
abundance: -
d_gene: -
CDR3aa: CASSVEMDNTEAFF
CDR3nt: TGTGCCAGCAGCGTAGAAATGGATAACACTGAAGCTTTCTTT

j_gene: TRBJ2-5
v_gene: TRBV19
abundance: -
d_gene: -
CDR3aa: CASSIGGAGTQYF
CDR3nt: TGTGCCAGTAGTATCGGGGGCGCAGGGACCCAGTACTTC

j_gene: TRBJ2-2
v_gene: TRBV5-8
abundance: -
d_gene: -
CDR3aa: CASSLDSRGELFF
CDR3nt: TGTGCCAGCAGCTTGGATTCCCGCGGGGAGCTGTTTTTT

j_gene: TRBJ1-2
v_gene: TRBV7-9
abundance: -
d_gene: -
CDR3aa: CASSLTENYGYTF
CDR3nt: TGTGCCAGCAGCTTAACCGAAAACTATGGCTACACCTTC

j_gene: TRBJ2-7
v_gene: TRBV7-8
abundance: medium-sized
d_gene: -
CDR3aa: CASSRTEAYEQYF
CDR3nt: TGTGCCAGCAGCCGGACGGAGGCCTACGAGCAGTACTTC

j_gene: TRBJ2-2
v_gene: TRBV4-1
abundance: once
d_gene: TRBD1
CDR3aa: CASSQTGVQTGELFF
CDR3nt: TGCGCCAGCAGCCAAACAGGGGTACAGACCGGGGAGCTGTTTTTT

j_gene: TRBJ2-5
v_gene: TRBV5-4
abundance: -
d_gene: TRBD2
CDR3aa: CASSLEREGTQYF
CDR3nt: TGTGCCAGCAGCTTGGAACGGGAGGGGACCCAGTACTTC

j_gene: TRBJ2-1
v_gene: TRBV24-1
abundance: -
d_gene: TRBD1
CDR3aa: CATSDYRGYNEQFF
CDR3nt: TGTGCCACCAGTGATTACAGGGGCTACAATGAGCAGTTCTTC

j_gene: TRBJ2-7
v_gene: TRBV7-9
abundance: few
d_gene: -
CDR3aa: CASGETVGEQYF
CDR3nt: TGTGCCTCCGGAGAGACGGTCGGCGAGCAGTACTTC

j_gene: TRBJ1-1
v_gene: TRBV7-6
abundance: -
d_gene: -
CDR3aa: CASSLGTGANTEAFF
CDR3nt: TGTGCCAGCAGCTTAGGGACGGGAGCAAACACTGAAGCTTTCTTT

j_gene: TRBJ1-1
v_gene: TRBV5-8
abundance: once
d_gene: -
CDR3aa: CASSLGAGSVNTEAFF
CDR3nt: TGTGCCAGCAGCTTGGGAGCGGGATCGGTGAACACTGAAGCTTTCTTT

j_gene: TRBJ2-6
v_gene: TRBV27
abundance: -
d_gene: -
CDR3aa: CASGPGSGANVLTF
CDR3nt: TGTGCCAGCGGACCCGGGTCTGGGGCCAACGTCCTGACTTTC

j_gene: TRBJ1-2
v_gene: TRBV24-1
abundance: few
d_gene: -
CDR3aa: CATSDPAGVGYTF
CDR3nt: TGTGCCACCAGTGATCCTGCAGGGGTTGGCTACACCTTC

j_gene: TRBJ2-3
v_gene: TRBV9
abundance: -
d_gene: -
CDR3aa: CASSVRHASADTQYF
CDR3nt: TGTGCCAGCAGCGTGAGACACGCGAGTGCAGATACGCAGTATTTT

j_gene: TRBJ1-4
v_gene: TRBV15
abundance: few
d_gene: -
CDR3aa: CATSRDYLATNEKLFF
CDR3nt: TGTGCCACCAGCAGAGATTACCTAGCAACTAATGAAAAACTGTTTTTT

j_gene: TRBJ1-6
v_gene: TRBV11-3
abundance: -
d_gene: -
CDR3aa: CASSLEGGNSPLHF
CDR3nt: TGTGCCAGCAGCTTAGAGGGGGGAAATTCACCCCTCCACTTT

j_gene: TRBJ2-3
v_gene: TRBV5-8
abundance: -
d_gene: TRBD1
CDR3aa: CASSHGTGAGTDTQYF
CDR3nt: TGTGCCAGCAGCCACGGGACAGGGGCAGGCACAGATACGCAGTATTTT

j_gene: TRBJ2-3
v_gene: TRBV2
abundance: -
d_gene: -
CDR3aa: CASDGADTQYF
CDR3nt: TGTGCCAGCGACGGCGCAGATACGCAGTATTTT

j_gene: TRBJ1-2
v_gene: TRBV10-3
abundance: medium-sized
d_gene: -
CDR3aa: CAISESMDRDVGSF
CDR3nt: TGTGCCATCAGTGAGTCGATGGACCGAGACGTGGGCTCCTTC

j_gene: TRBJ2-2
v_gene: TRBV5-4
abundance: -
d_gene: -
CDR3aa: CASSLGAGNTGELFF
CDR3nt: TGTGCCAGCAGCTTAGGGGCAGGGAACACCGGGGAGCTGTTTTTT